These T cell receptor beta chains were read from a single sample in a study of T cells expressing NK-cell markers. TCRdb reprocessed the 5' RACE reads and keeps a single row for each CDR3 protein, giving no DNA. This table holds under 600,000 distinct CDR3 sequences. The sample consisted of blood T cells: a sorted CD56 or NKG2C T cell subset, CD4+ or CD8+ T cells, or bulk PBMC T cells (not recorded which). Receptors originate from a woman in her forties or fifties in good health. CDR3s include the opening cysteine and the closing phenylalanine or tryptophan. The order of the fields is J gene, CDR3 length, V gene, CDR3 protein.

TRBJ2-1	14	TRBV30	CAWSSSPINNEQFF
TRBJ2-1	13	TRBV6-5	CASSPTVDRLEFF
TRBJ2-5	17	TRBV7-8	CASSLALRGTPQETQYF
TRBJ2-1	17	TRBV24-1	CATSDFSTSGIYNEQFF
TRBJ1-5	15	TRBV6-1	CASSWTGGLDQPQHF
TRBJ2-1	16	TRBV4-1	CASSSNSGTSYNEQFF
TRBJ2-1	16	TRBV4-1	CASSSRDVEAYNEQFF
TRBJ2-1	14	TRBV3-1	CASSQDYGGRQQFF
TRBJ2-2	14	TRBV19	CASSWDGGTGDLFF
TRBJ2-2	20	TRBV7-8	CASSLRQGGLAGLNTGELFF
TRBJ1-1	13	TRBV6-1	CASSEVPNTEAFF
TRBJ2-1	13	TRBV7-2	CASSPWDYNEQFF
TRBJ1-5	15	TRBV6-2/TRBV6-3	CASSNPRTLGQPQHF
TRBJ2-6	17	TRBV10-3	CAISETQGAAGANVLTF
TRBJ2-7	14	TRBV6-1	CASTAGLAGVEQYF
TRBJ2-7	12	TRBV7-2	CASSYHSYEQYF
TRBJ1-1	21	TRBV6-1	CASSEARGGGLRTIAIPEAFF
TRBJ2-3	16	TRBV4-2	CASSQEVAGGTDTQYF
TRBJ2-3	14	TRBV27	CASSFWGVSDTQYF
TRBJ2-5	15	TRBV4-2	CASSYRDRPQETQYF
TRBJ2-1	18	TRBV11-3	CASSRPGLAVRSYNEQFF